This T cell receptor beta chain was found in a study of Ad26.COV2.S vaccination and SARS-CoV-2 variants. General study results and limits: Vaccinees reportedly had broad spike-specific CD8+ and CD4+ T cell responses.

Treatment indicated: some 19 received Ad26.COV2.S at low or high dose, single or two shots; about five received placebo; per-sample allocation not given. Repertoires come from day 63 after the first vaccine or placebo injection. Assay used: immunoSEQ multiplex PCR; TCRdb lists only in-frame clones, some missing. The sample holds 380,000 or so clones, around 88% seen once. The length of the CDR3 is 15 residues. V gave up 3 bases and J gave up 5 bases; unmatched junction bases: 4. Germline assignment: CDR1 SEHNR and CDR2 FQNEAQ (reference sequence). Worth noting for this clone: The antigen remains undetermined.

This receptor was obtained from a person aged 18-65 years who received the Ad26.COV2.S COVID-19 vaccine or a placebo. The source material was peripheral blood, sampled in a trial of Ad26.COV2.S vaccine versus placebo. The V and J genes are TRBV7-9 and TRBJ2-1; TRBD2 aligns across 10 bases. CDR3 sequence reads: CASSFRTSGNNEQFF. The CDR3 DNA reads TGTGCCAGCAGCTTCCGGACTAGCGGAAACAATGAGCAGTTCTTC. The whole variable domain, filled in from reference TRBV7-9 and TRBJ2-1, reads DTGVSQNPRHKITKRGQNVTFRCDPISEHNRLYWYRQTLGQGPEFLTYFQNEAQLEKSRLLSDRFSAERPKGSFSTLEIQRTEQGDSAMYLCASSFRTSGNNEQFFGPGTRLTVL.